These T cell receptor beta chains were read from a single sample in a study of blood T cell repertoires in COVID-19. Libraries were prepared by immunoSEQ multiplex PCR; TCRdb keeps only in-frame clonotypes and omits some of them. Of some 250,000 clones in the sample, roughly 90% were seen once. The specimen sequenced was PBMCs or T cells enriched from blood (not recorded which). Receptor source: a woman younger than 45 with acute COVID-19. Each CDR3 is given with its conserved first and last residue. Fields, in order: D gene, clone size, CDR3 length, V gene, J gene, CDR3 DNA, CDR3 protein. A D gene is named only where the DNA matches it firmly. A row's size may be missing; if present it is once, few, many or a size class.

>TRBD2|NA|16|TRBV27|TRBJ2-3
TGTGCCAGCAGTGCTACTAGCGGGGGACGCACAGATACGCAGTATTTT
CASSATSGGRTDTQYF
>TRBD2|NA|16|TRBV14|TRBJ2-7
TGTGCCAGCAGCGATTCGGGGGGGGTAAGCAATTACGAGCAGTACTTC
CASSDSGGVSNYEQYF
>NA|NA|18|TRBV5-1|TRBJ2-5
TGCGCCAGCAGCTTGGGGGCGAGTGCGTGGGGGGTACAAGAGACCCAGTACTTC
CASSLGASAWGVQETQYF
>NA|NA|14|TRBV19|TRBJ2-5
TGTGCCAGTAGTTTTAACAGGGAGAAAGAGACCCAGTACTTC
CASSFNREKETQYF
>TRBD2|NA|16|TRBV7-6|TRBJ2-3
TGTGCCAGCAGCACCCCGACTAGCGGGGGCACAGATACGCAGTATTTT
CASSTPTSGGTDTQYF
>NA|NA|14|TRBV6-2/TRBV6-3|TRBJ1-2
TGTGCCAGCAGTCCCCTCCGGAGGGCTGCTGGCTACACCTTC
CASSPLRRAAGYTF
>NA|once|15|TRBV7-9|TRBJ2-7
TGTGCCAGCAGCTCCCTCGAGGCCGCCACCTACGAGCAGTACTTC
CASSSLEAATYEQYF
>NA|NA|14|TRBV6-5|TRBJ1-2
TGTGCCAGCAAACCCGAGGAAAGATACTATGGCTACACCTTC
CASKPEERYYGYTF
>TRBD1|NA|19|TRBV23-1|TRBJ1-5
TGCGCCAGCAGTCAATCCTATTCCTCTAGACAGGGGCCCAATCAGCCCCAGCATTTT
CASSQSYSSRQGPNQPQHF
>NA|NA|13|TRBV20-1|TRBJ1-2
TGCAGTGCTAGTAGCGTTCGTAACTATGGCTACACCTTC
CSASSVRNYGYTF
>TRBD1|NA|16|TRBV6-1|TRBJ1-4
TGTGCCAGCAGTGTCTTGACAGGGCGGACTAATGAAAAACTGTTTTTT
CASSVLTGRTNEKLFF
>NA|NA|11|TRBV10-3|TRBJ1-2
TGTGCCATCGGAAGCGGGGAAGGCTACACCTTC
CAIGSGEGYTF
>NA|NA|15|TRBV27|TRBJ2-2
TGTGCCAGCACCACCGGGACACCTAACACCGGGGAGCTGTTTTTT
CASTTGTPNTGELFF
>NA|NA|15|TRBV6-5|TRBJ1-1
TGTGCCAGCAGTTACTCGACCAGGCCCAACACTGAAGCTTTCTTT
CASSYSTRPNTEAFF
>NA|NA|13|TRBV9|TRBJ1-1
TGTGCCAGCAGCCCAATCACAGGCACTGAAGCTTTCTTT
CASSPITGTEAFF
>NA|once|15|TRBV6-1|TRBJ1-5
TGTGCCAGCAGTGAAAATCGGCAGGGTAATCAGCCCCAGCATTTT
CASSENRQGNQPQHF
>NA|NA|13|TRBV12-3/TRBV12-4|TRBJ1-5
TGTGCCAGCAGTTTAGCGGCTAATCAGCCCCAGCATTTT
CASSLAANQPQHF
>NA|NA|14|TRBV9|TRBJ1-3
TGTGCCAGCAGCGCCCGACACCCTGGAAACACCATATATTTT
CASSARHPGNTIYF
>NA|NA|14|TRBV24-1|TRBJ2-3
TGTGCCACCAGTGATCGACAGGTTGGGGATACGCAGTATTTT
CATSDRQVGDTQYF
>NA|NA|13|TRBV9|TRBJ1-3
TGTGCCAGCACCTCGGGGTCTGGAAACACCATATATTTT
CASTSGSGNTIYF
>NA|once|15|TRBV10-1|TRBJ2-7
TGCGCCAGCAGTGAGACAGGTCTGGGCTTTGACGAGCAGTACTTC
CASSETGLGFDEQYF
>TRBD2|NA|16|TRBV5-1|TRBJ2-4
TGCGCCAGCAGCCCCAGACTAGCGGGTGAGCGAAACATTCAGTACTTC
CASSPRLAGERNIQYF
>TRBD1|NA|14|TRBV5-5|TRBJ1-1
TGTGCCAGCAGACTCGGACAGGTTATTACTGAAGCTTTCTTT
CASRLGQVITEAFF
>NA|NA|15|TRBV5-6|TRBJ2-5
TGTGCCAGCAGCAACAGGGGACTAGTCCCCGAGACCCAGTACTTC
CASSNRGLVPETQYF
>NA|NA|13|TRBV10-1|TRBJ1-1
TGCGCCAGCAGTGAGAACAGGGAATTTGAAGCTTTCTTT
CASSENREFEAFF
>NA|NA|14|TRBV7-8|TRBJ2-3
TGTGCCAGCAGGATTCCCGCCCGGGGTGGTACGCAGTATTTT
CASRIPARGGTQYF
>NA|NA|13|TRBV7-6|TRBJ1-4
TGTGCCAGCAGCTCCGACAGGAATGAAAAACTGTTTTTT
CASSSDRNEKLFF
>TRBD1|NA|15|TRBV19|TRBJ1-6
TGTGCCAGTAACCACTTCACAGGGGGCAATTCACCCCTCCACTTT
CASNHFTGGNSPLHF